This T cell receptor beta chain was observed in a study of T cell responses to AZD1222 COVID-19 vaccine. On the study more broadly: Researchers grouped second doses given at about 4 or about 12 weeks into one pool.

A remark on this clone: Its antigen is as yet unknown.

TCRdb's table, derived via immunoSEQ multiplex PCR, lists solely in-frame clones and lacks some. The table has about 130,000 clones, roughly 87% seen once. Points from the study as a whole: Regions 160-218 and 743-854 held dominance among vaccine-associated CD4 TCRs, which spanned spike. Receipt of two AZD1222 doses was followed by a rise in Spike-specific TCR breadth and depth. White British ancestry dominated among donors, who included more females, and clonal diversity was possibly underestimated.

The material was peripheral blood, obtained on day 0 of AZD1222 vaccination. The clonotype originates from an adult in good health.

In nucleotides, the CDR3 is TGTGCCATCAGTGATCTGACAGGGGGCAACTACGAGCAGTACTTC. It is translated as CAISDLTGGNYEQYF. V is TRBV10-3 and J is TRBJ2-7; 10 nucleotides agree with TRBD1. V lost 3 bases, J lost 3 bases, and 5 bases stayed unmatched. Germline V gives CDR1 ENHRY, CDR2 SYGVKD. The CDR3 runs 15 residues.